The entry below gives a single T cell receptor (beta chain) sequence along with its context. Its specificity is unknown. Deletions cut 3 bases from V and 5 bases from J, with 10 bases between. The CDR3 spans 12 residues. Germline-derived CDR1 and CDR2 are SQVTM and ANQGSEA. TCRdb ran MiXCR on the reads and lists one entry per CDR3 protein. The data contain approximately 750,000 distinct CDR3 sequences, 35% to 45% of them singletons. The data are from a study of T cell repertoires in cytomegalovirus infection. Turning to the study itself: From public TCR beta signatures came an indication of both CMV infection and matching HLA type. Study-wide results and caveats: It was HLA-C-restricted CMV-specific TCR beta clonotypes that dominated the response ex vivo. Cumulative public TCR beta family frequency identified carriers of CMV plus the relevant HLA.

This chain joins TRBV29-1 and TRBJ1-1, with unresolved D. The sequenced material came from PBMCs. This clonotype originated in a human donor in good health (CMV status not recorded). Some clones in this sample may be carry-over from other donors' samples. CDR3 sequence reads: CSVDSVQTEAFF. The CDR3 nucleotides are TGCAGCGTTGACTCGGTACAGACTGAAGCTTTCTTT.